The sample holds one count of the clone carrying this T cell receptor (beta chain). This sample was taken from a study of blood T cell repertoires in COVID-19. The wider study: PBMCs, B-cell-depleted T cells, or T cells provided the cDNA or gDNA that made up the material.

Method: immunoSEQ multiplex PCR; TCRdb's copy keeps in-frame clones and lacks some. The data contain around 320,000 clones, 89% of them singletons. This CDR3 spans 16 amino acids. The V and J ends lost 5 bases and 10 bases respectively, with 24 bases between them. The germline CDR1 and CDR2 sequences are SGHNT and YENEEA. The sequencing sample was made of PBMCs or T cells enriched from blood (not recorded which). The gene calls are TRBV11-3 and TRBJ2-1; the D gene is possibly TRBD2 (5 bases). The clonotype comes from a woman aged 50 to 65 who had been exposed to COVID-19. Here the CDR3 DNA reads TGTGCCAGCAGCCCAGCTCATTGGTCGGCCGGGGTGGAGCAGTTCTTC. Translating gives CASSPAHWSAGVEQFF.